This T cell receptor beta chain was obtained from a study of blood T cell repertoires in COVID-19. Across the study: Sites across the United States, Italy and Spain contributed samples from acute and convalescent COVID-19. The analysed material was cDNA or gDNA that came from T cells, B-cell-depleted T cells, or PBMCs.

Authors' processing steps: It was from reference gene primer amplification that nucleated cell counts were estimated. Measured with immunoSEQ multiplex PCR; TCRdb has only the in-frame clones, and not every one. V and J calls and clone size are given by that table; D and trimming were obtained from the DNA. This sample has about 170,000 clones; around four fifths occur once, and the top ten carry 6.5% to 9.5%. Enrollment of patients from Seattle took place during active infection, with longitudinal follow-up. Sequencing was carried out using peripheral blood. This receptor was obtained from a woman over 75 with COVID-19, enrolled during active disease.

The CDR3 is CASSRLQGGQETQYF. The CDR3 nucleotides read TGTGCCAGCAGCCGCCTACAGGGGGGCCAAGAGACCCAGTACTTC. The chain couples TRBV14 to TRBJ2-5; 8 bases line up with TRBD1. CDR3 size: 15 residues. Germline loops: CDR1 SGHDN, CDR2 FVKESK. V lost 4 bases and J lost 1; bases outside the gene matches: 5.